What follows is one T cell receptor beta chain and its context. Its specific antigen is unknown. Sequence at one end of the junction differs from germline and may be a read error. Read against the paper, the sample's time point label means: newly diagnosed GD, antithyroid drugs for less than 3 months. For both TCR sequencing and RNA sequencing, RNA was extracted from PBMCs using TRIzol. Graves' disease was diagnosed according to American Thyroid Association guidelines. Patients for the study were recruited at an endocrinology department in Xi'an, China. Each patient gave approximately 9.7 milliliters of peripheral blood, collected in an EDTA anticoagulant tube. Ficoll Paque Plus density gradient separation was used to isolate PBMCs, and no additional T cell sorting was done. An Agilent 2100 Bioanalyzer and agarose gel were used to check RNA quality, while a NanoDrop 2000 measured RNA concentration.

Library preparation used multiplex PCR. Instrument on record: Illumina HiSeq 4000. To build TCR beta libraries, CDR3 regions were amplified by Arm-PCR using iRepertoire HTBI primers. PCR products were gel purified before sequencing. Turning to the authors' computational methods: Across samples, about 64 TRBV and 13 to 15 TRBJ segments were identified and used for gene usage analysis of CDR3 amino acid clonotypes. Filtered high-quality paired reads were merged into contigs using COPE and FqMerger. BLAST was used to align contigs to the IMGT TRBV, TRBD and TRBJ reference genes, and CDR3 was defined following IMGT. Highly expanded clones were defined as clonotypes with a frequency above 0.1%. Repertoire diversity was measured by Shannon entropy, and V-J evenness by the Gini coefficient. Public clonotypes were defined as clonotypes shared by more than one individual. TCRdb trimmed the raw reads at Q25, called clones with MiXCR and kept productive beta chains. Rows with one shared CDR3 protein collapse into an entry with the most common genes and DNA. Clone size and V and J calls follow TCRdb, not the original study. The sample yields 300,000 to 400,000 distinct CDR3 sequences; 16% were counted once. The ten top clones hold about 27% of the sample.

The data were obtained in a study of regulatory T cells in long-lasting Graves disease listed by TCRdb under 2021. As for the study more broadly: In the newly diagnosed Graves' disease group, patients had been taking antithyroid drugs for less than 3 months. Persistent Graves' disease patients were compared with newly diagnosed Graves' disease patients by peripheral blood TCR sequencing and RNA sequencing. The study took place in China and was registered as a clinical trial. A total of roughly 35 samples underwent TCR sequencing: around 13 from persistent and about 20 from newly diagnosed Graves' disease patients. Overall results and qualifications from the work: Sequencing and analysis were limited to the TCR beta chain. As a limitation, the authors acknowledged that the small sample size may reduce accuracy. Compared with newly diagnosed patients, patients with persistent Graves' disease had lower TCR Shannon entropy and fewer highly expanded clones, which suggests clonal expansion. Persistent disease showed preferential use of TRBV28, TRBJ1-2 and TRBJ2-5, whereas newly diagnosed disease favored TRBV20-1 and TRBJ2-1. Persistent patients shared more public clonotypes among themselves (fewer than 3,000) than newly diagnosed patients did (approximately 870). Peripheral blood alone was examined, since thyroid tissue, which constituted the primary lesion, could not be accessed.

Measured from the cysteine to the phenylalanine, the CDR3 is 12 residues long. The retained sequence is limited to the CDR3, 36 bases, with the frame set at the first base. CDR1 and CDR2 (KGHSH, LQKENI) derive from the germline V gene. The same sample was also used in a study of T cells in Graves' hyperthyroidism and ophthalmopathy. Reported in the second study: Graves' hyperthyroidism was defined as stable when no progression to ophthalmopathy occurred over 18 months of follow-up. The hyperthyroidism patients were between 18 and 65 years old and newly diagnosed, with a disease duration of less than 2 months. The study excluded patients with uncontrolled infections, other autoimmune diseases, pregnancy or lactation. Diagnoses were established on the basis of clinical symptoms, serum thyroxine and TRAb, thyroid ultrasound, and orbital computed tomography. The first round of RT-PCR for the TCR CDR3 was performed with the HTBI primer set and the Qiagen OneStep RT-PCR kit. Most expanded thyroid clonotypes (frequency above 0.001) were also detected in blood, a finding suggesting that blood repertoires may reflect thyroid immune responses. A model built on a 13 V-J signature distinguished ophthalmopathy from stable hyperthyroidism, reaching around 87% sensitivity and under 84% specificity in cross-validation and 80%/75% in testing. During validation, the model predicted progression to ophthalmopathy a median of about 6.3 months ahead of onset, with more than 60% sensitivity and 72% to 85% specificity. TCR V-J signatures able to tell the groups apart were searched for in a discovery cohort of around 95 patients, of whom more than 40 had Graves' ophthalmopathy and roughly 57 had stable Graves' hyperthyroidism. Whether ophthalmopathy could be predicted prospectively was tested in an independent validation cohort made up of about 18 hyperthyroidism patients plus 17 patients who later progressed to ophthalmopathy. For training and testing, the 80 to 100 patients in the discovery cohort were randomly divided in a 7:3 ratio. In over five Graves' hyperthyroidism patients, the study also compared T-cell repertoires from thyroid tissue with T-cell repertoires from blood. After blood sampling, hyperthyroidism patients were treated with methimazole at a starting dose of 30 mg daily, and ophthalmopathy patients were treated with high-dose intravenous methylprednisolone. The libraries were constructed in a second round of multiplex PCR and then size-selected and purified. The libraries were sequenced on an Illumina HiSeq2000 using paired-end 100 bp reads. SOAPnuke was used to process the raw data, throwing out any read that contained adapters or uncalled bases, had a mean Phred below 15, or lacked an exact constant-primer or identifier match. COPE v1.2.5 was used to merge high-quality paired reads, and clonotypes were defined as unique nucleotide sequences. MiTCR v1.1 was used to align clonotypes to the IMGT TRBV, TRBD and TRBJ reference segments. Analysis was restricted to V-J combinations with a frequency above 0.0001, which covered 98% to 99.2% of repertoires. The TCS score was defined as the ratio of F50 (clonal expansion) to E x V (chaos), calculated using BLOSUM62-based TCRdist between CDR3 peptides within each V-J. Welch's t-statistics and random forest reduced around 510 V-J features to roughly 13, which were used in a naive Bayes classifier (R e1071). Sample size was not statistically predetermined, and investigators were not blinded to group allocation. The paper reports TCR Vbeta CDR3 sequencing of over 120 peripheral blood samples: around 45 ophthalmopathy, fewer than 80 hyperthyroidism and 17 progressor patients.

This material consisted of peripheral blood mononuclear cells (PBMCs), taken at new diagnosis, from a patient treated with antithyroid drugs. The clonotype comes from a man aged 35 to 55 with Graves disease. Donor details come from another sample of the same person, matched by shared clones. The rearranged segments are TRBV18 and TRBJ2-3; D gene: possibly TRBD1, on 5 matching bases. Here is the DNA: TGTGCCGGCTCACCAGGGTACGATGCGCAGTATTTT. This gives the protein CAGSPGYDAQYF.